These 16 T cell receptor beta chains came from one sample sequenced in a study of shared clonotypes between healthy human individuals. The method was immunoSEQ multiplex PCR; TCRdb's version includes in-frame clones alone and lacks a portion of them. The sample lists over 950,000 clones; roughly 80% were seen once. Sequencing was performed on memory CD4+ T cells from PBMCs. Regarding subset: CD45RA-negative fraction. These receptors were collected from a man aged 18 to 35 in good health. Some clones in this sample may be carry-over from other donors' samples.

This clone was seen a handful of times. A read error may explain this, as a much larger clone is one base away. Other DNA variants within this sample encode the same CDR3. This rearrangement joins TRBV29-1 to TRBJ2-3; the D is unclear. Trimming pared 8 bases from V and 2 bases from J, leaving 5 bases between. The CDR3 sequence is 10 residues long. CDR1 is SQVTM, CDR2 ANQGSEA, per germline. CDR3 bases: TGCAGCACCGACACAGATACGCAGTATTTT. This translates into CSTDTDTQYF.

The V and J genes are TRBV6-5 and TRBJ2-1; 8 nucleotides match TRBD2. CDR3 length: 15 residues. Germline CDR1 MNHEY, CDR2 SVGAGI. V lost 6 bases and J lost 2; bases outside the gene matches: 6. DNA for the CDR3: TGTGCCAGCAGCGAGAGCGGGGGACCCTACAATGAGCAGTTCTTC. It encodes CASSESGGPYNEQFF.

The rearrangement links TRBV27 to TRBJ2-7; D not certain. Germline loops: CDR1 MNHEY, CDR2 SMNVEV (reference sequence). V was shortened by 6 bases and J by 0 bases, with 15 bases between the two germline ends. The CDR3 consists of 15 residues. The CDR3 region has the DNA TGTGCCAGCAGGGCCAGATTCGGCGGCTCCTACGAGCAGTACTTC. Its translation: CASRARFGGSYEQYF.

The chain has TRBV7-3 and TRBJ2-7, with a tentative D call TRBD2 (7 bases). The V and J ends lost 2 bases and 6 bases respectively, with 17 bases between them. Germline V gene sequence: CDR1 SGHTA, CDR2 FQGTGA. The CDR3 consists of 15 residues. Written as DNA, the CDR3 is TGTGCCAGCAGCTTAGATTTTGCGGGGGCAGCCGAGCAGTACTTC. Its protein is CASSLDFAGAAEQYF.

This clone has a count of ten or more. J is TRBJ2-7 and V is TRBV5-8; TRBD1 matches at 10 bases. With V trimmed by 0 bases and J by 6 bases, 6 bases remained unmatched. The CDR3 length is 15 residues. CDR1 is SGHTS and CDR2 is YDEGEE in the germline V gene. The chain's CDR3 is CASSLGQGAGGEQYF. For the CDR3, the DNA is TGTGCCAGCAGCTTGGGACAGGGGGCCGGGGGCGAGCAGTACTTC.

This rearrangement joins TRBV6-1 to TRBJ1-2; 8 positions agree with TRBD1. Trimming cost V 4 bases and J 0 bases; bases outside gene matches: 10. This CDR3 has 17 residues. From germline, CDR1 is MNHNS and CDR2 SASEGT. CDR3 DNA sequence: TGTGCCAGCAGTGCCTTAGGGACAGGCTACTCTAACTATGGCTACACCTTC. Residues: CASSALGTGYSNYGYTF.

The chain joins TRBV6-5 to TRBJ1-1; D unresolved. Germline lookup yields CDR1 MNHEY and CDR2 SVGAGI. Trimming removed 1 base from V and 6 bases from J, with 18 bases in between. The length of the CDR3 is 16 residues. CDR3 in DNA: TGTGCCAGCAGTTACTATGGCGCGTCGAGGGCGGCTGAAGCTTTCTTT. The encoded protein is CASSYYGASRAAEAFF.

Points on this clone: This clone may be a read error of a much larger clone one base away. The same CDR3 can be traced to other DNA sequences in this sample. The V gene is TRBV28, the J gene TRBJ1-4; perhaps TRBD1 as D (5 bases). The CDR3 is 13 residues long. Germline loops: CDR1 MDHEN, CDR2 SYDVKM. V gave up 8 bases and J gave up 6 bases, with 13 bases separating them. The CDR3: CASHQGGDEKLFF. DNA of the CDR3: TGTGCCAGCCACCAGGGAGGGGATGAAAAACTGTTTTTT.

V is TRBV2 and J is TRBJ2-5; maybe TRBD2 (5 bases). Trimming removed 1 base at V and 7 bases at J, with 10 bases between. This CDR3 region has 13 residues. The germline V gene encodes CDR1 SNHLY and CDR2 FYNNEI. DNA of the CDR3: TGTGCCAGCAGTGAAGGGCTAGCCGGGACCCAGTACTTC. It specifies CASSEGLAGTQYF.

CDR3 residues: CASRCRIRGRLYNEKLFF. CDR3 coding DNA: TGTGCAAGTCGCTGTAGGATCAGGGGCCGACTGTATAATGAAAAACTGTTTTTT. The chain is built from TRBV12-2 and TRBJ1-4; TRBD1, as called in the table, went unchecked against the DNA. TRBV12-2 represents a pseudogene. The CDR3 consists of 18 residues.

V and J are TRBV9 and TRBJ1-4; 7 bases agree with TRBD1. CDR1 and CDR2 from the germline V gene are SGDLS and YYNGEE. The J segment lost 8 bases and the V segment lost 3 bases, leaving 7 bases of the junction unmatched. CDR3 length: 14 amino acids. CDR3 sequence: CASSAQGGGEKLFF. The CDR3 DNA reads as TGTGCCAGCAGCGCCCAGGGGGGAGGAGAAAAACTGTTTTTT.

The chain recombines TRBV7-7 with TRBJ2-7, with D tentatively TRBD1 (5 bases). This CDR3 region has 16 residues. V was clipped by 2 bases and J by 0 bases, with 14 bases between them. Germline V gene sequence: CDR1 SSHAT, CDR2 FNYEAQ (reference sequence). The CDR3 sequence: CASSLPRGGPSYEQYF. The CDR3 nucleotides read TGTGCCAGCAGCTTACCTAGGGGCGGACCCTCCTACGAGCAGTACTTC.

The chain is built from TRBV19 and TRBJ2-7; the match to TRBD2 covers 9 bases. J was trimmed by 3 bases and V by 1 base; bases with no gene match: 1. Germline V CDR1 and CDR2: LNHDA, SQIVND (reference sequence). This CDR3 is built from 14 residues. DNA for the CDR3: TGTGCCAGTAGTATAGGGACTAGCGACTACGAGCAGTACTTC. This sequence encodes CASSIGTSDYEQYF.

V and J are TRBV28 and TRBJ2-2; TRBD2 is a possible D gene (5 bases). The CDR3 spans 18 residues. V was clipped by 8 bases and J by 1 base, with 23 bases between them. Germline V lookup: CDR1 MDHEN, CDR2 SYDVKM. The CDR3 sequence is CASFGDPPFRENTGELFF. CDR3 DNA sequence: TGTGCCAGCTTTGGGGATCCTCCATTCCGGGAGAACACCGGGGAGCTGTTTTTT.

The chain employs TRBV28 and TRBJ1-5, with D tentatively TRBD1 (6 bases). The CDR3 sequence is 14 residues long. The V end was cut by 4 bases, the J end by 5 bases, with 12 bases between. CDR1 is MDHEN, CDR2 SYDVKM, per germline. CDR3 sequence reads: CASSYRVMDQPQHF. DNA for the CDR3: TGTGCCAGCAGTTACAGGGTTATGGATCAGCCCCAGCATTTT.

This chain connects TRBV4-2 to TRBJ2-5, with a weak D call TRBD2 (6 bases). There are 15 residues in the CDR3. Trimming removed 4 bases at V and 9 bases at J, with 21 bases between. Germline CDR1 is LGHNA and CDR2 is YNFKEQ. The DNA for the CDR3 is TGTGCCAGCAGCCCACCCATCGGGACTTCAGCCGCCCAGTACTTC. It encodes CASSPPIGTSAAQYF.